This is a list of T cell receptor beta chains from one sample in a study of CD8 T cells in ankylosing spondylitis. Each CDR3 protein gets one entry after TCRdb re-called the 5' RACE reads with MiXCR. The sample carries 670,000 or so distinct CDR3 sequences, around 17% recorded once. Material for sequencing was blood, either unsorted or a sorted T cell fraction (not recorded which). Source of these receptors: a male donor with ankylosing spondylitis. The conserved cysteine and the conserved F or W are not part of the CDR3 here. Each record gives: CDR3 protein, V gene.

cdr3_aa: ASSGIQETQY
v_call: TRBV6-2/TRBV6-3

cdr3_aa: ASSLRGTGGYQPQH
v_call: TRBV12-3/TRBV12-4

cdr3_aa: ASSPHTGASYEQY
v_call: TRBV7-7

cdr3_aa: ASSLQAGEAF
v_call: TRBV12-3/TRBV12-4

cdr3_aa: ATSSGTGKGNQPQH
v_call: TRBV15

cdr3_aa: ASSSATTNEKLF
v_call: TRBV5-1

cdr3_aa: ATSDRDRVNIQY
v_call: TRBV24-1

cdr3_aa: ASSRQGGSSTEAF
v_call: TRBV7-9

cdr3_aa: ASSGQGDEQY
v_call: TRBV6-1

cdr3_aa: ASSFQPAGGTGELF
v_call: TRBV5-6

cdr3_aa: ASSPKLLTASNEKLF
v_call: TRBV7-6

cdr3_aa: AISAPGLAEETQY
v_call: TRBV10-3

cdr3_aa: ASSQAGQGVLYPLH
v_call: TRBV4-2

cdr3_aa: ASSYGDSYEQY
v_call: TRBV6-6

cdr3_aa: ASSLDREDYGYT
v_call: TRBV7-8

cdr3_aa: SVELAADTQY
v_call: TRBV29-1

cdr3_aa: ASSLGWSPLNEQF
v_call: TRBV7-9

cdr3_aa: ASSLPLSGDSGANVLT
v_call: TRBV5-1

cdr3_aa: SVWQVMEEY
v_call: TRBV29-1

cdr3_aa: ASSQVGDGFEQY
v_call: TRBV4-2

cdr3_aa: ASSSTGGNYEQY
v_call: TRBV5-1

cdr3_aa: ASSDSLGRDEKLF
v_call: TRBV2

cdr3_aa: ATSRGGPWEQY
v_call: TRBV15

cdr3_aa: ASSAYDVEWLIAGGTTTGNEQF
v_call: TRBV9

cdr3_aa: ASSAERGGHF
v_call: TRBV7-9

cdr3_aa: AWSVWLENEQF
v_call: TRBV30

cdr3_aa: AIRGFGDTQY
v_call: TRBV10-3

cdr3_aa: ASSPTLQVQETQY
v_call: TRBV28

cdr3_aa: SARDRAGPTDTQY
v_call: TRBV20-1

cdr3_aa: ASSWTNGGYGYT
v_call: TRBV5-1

cdr3_aa: SARGSMSYNEQF
v_call: TRBV20-1

cdr3_aa: ASSSAEGILAYT
v_call: TRBV7-2

cdr3_aa: ASSYSGLIPLGYGYT
v_call: TRBV6-5

cdr3_aa: ASTNGAGGNEQF
v_call: TRBV4-1

cdr3_aa: SVAGGDTQY
v_call: TRBV29-1

cdr3_aa: ASSSAGGSAKNIQY
v_call: TRBV6-2/TRBV6-3

cdr3_aa: ASSYAGDINEQF
v_call: TRBV6-5

cdr3_aa: ASSLVRKMNTEAF
v_call: TRBV7-3

cdr3_aa: ASSVEAGSYEQY
v_call: TRBV9

cdr3_aa: ASSLAATGIYEQY
v_call: TRBV5-1

cdr3_aa: ASSQPFGSGIQETQY
v_call: TRBV5-1

cdr3_aa: ASSHLGKNTEAF
v_call: TRBV4-2

cdr3_aa: ASSLVPGSDYEQY
v_call: TRBV7-8

cdr3_aa: ATSRDTLAGLQETQY
v_call: TRBV15

cdr3_aa: SAISLSQPQH
v_call: TRBV20-1

cdr3_aa: ATTGKGGRQPQH
v_call: TRBV24-1

cdr3_aa: ASSLDLSGGNQPQH
v_call: TRBV11-2

cdr3_aa: SARDPWTSGFYNEQF
v_call: TRBV20-1

cdr3_aa: ASSEFAGFGTEAF
v_call: TRBV6-1

cdr3_aa: ASSDPGLAANEQF
v_call: TRBV9

cdr3_aa: SYPRDRPGGEQY
v_call: TRBV20-1

cdr3_aa: ASSAVLPSSYNEQF
v_call: TRBV7-2

cdr3_aa: ASSEGGPYYEQY
v_call: TRBV9

cdr3_aa: ASSQEGLAGGFRAGELF
v_call: TRBV3-1

cdr3_aa: ASSFSGVAEAF
v_call: TRBV12-3/TRBV12-4

cdr3_aa: ASSLMTTAGELF
v_call: TRBV7-9

cdr3_aa: ASSPGTTYNEQF
v_call: TRBV5-6